This T cell receptor (beta chain) originates from a study of shared clonotypes between healthy human individuals. The length of the CDR3 is 14 residues. Germline-derived CDR1 and CDR2 are SGHKS and YYEKEE (reference sequence). The V end was cut by 4 bases, the J end by 5 bases, with 15 bases between. Assay execution took place at the deep level. This table comes from immunoSEQ multiplex PCR, and its TCRdb copy is limited to in-frame clones, with some not included. The sample has fewer than 3 million clones; 85% to 95% are singletons. The chain is built from TRBV5-5 and TRBJ1-2; weak D call: TRBD1 (6 bases). The sequencing sample was made of naive CD4+ T cells from PBMCs. The subset was: CD45RA+ positively selected. The origin of this receptor is a man between 18 and 29 years old in good health. Some clones in this sample may be carry-over from other donors' samples. CDR3 protein: CASSLGSGDYGYTF. The CDR3 DNA follows: TGTGCCAGCAGCCTGGGGTCAGGGGATTATGGCTACACCTTC.